The TCR beta chain described here comes from a study of cytomegalovirus exposure and HLA in healthy donors. At the level of the study: An early release of data contained about 85 million unique TCRs, which came from HLA-typed donors. Whole-study findings and limits: Previous analysis showed most TCR beta V segments were productive about 90% or about 30% of the time. According to the study, 160 or so TCR beta chains were cytomegalovirus-associated.

This clone was detected once. The target antigen is unknown. A multiplex PCR was run with 60 Vbeta primers and 13 Jbeta primers. The repertoire was sequenced with immunoSEQ multiplex PCR; TCRdb's copy has only in-frame clones and lacks some. The sample contains approximately 110,000 clones, around 79% of which appear only once. Donors had nominal health at sampling but likely had unrecorded immune exposures. The receptor was isolated from a woman aged 40 to 55 in good health and CMV-seronegative. Sequencing was done on a sample of PBMCs.

The CDR3 protein is CASSLVGTGGPNEKLFF. The CDR3 DNA is TGTGCCAGCAGCTTAGTTGGGACAGGGGGTCCTAATGAAAAACTGTTTTTT. This rearrangement joins TRBV7-8 to TRBJ1-4, with 11 nucleotides matching TRBD1. The trim removed 1 base at V and 3 bases at J, leaving 4 bases unmatched. Germline V gene sequence: CDR1 SGHVS, CDR2 FQNEAQ. The CDR3 is made up of 17 amino acids. Full variable domain (rest looked up from reference TRBV7-8 and TRBJ1-4): GAGVSQSPRYKVAKRGQDVALRCDPISGHVSLFWYQQALGQGPEFLTYFQNEAQLDKSGLPSDRFFAERPEGSVSTLKIQRTQQEDSAVYLCASSLVGTGGPNEKLFFGSGTQLSVL.